This T cell receptor (beta chain) comes out of a study of prognosis after radiotherapy for stage I lung cancer. General observations from the study: Patients without metastases reportedly showed TRBV and TRBJ gene usage unlike that of patients with metastases.

This clonotype has at least ten counts. The antigen is undetermined. Using two-round multiplex PCR, the authors amplified TCR beta CDR3 from genomic DNA. Primers were specific to each TRBV and TRBJ gene in first-round PCR. TCRdb used MiXCR to reprocess the multiplex PCR reads, holding one entry per CDR3 protein. The top ten hold 15% of the sample, which has roughly 30,000 distinct CDR3 sequences, roughly 40% seen once. Germline loops: CDR1 LGHDT, CDR2 YNNKEL (reference sequence). V lost 4 bases to trimming and J lost 4 bases, with 11 bases between them. The CDR3 is 14 residues long. The receptor comes from a donor of 50 years or more with non-small cell lung cancer. The rearrangement links TRBV3-1 to TRBJ2-1; the D gene is possibly TRBD1 (6 bases). The sample here was PBMCs, taken before or after stereotactic body radiation therapy (not recorded which). Here the CDR3 reads CASSRAGDYNEQFF. The CDR3 nucleotides are TGTGCCAGCAGCCGTGCAGGGGATTACAATGAGCAGTTCTTC.